This T cell receptor beta chain came from a study of T cells in Graves' hyperthyroidism and ophthalmopathy. In its sample, this clonotype was seen a few times. What it binds is unknown. TCR beta CDR3 region amplification was performed from RNA transcripts. HTBI primers were employed in a first-round RT-PCR of the TCR CDR3. TCRdb processed the multiplex PCR reads anew with MiXCR; each CDR3 protein has one entry. The sample shows around 600,000 distinct CDR3 sequences, 14% of them seen only once. The study, taken as a whole, reports: Most clonotypes expanded in the thyroid (above 0.001) were also present in blood.

A patient was excluded if there was uncontrolled infection, other autoimmune disease, pregnancy or lactation. A roughly 10 ml volume of fresh peripheral blood provided the PBMCs. The length of the CDR3 is 15 residues. V lost 6 bases and J lost 8, with 22 bases in between. Germline V gives CDR1 MNHNS, CDR2 SASEGT. The rearrangement joins TRBV6-1 to TRBJ1-2, with D tentatively TRBD1 (6 bases). This TCR derives from a woman in her fifties or sixties with Graves' ophthalmopathy. Sequencing input: blood. The CDR3 region is CASSRDYTGSGGYTF. The CDR3 bases are TGTGCCAGCAGCCGCGACTATACAGGGTCTGGAGGCTACACCTTC.